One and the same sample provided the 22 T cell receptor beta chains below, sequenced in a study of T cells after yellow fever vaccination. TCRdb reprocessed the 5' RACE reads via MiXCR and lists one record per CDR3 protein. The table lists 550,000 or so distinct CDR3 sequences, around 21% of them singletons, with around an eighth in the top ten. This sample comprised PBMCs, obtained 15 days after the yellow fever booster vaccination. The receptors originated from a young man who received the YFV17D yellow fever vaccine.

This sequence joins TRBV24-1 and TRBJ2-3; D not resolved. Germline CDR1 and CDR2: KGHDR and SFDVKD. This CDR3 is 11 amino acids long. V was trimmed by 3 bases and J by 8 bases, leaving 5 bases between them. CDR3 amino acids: CATSDVGTQYF. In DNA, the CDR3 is TGTGCCACCAGTGATGTGGGTACGCAGTATTTT.

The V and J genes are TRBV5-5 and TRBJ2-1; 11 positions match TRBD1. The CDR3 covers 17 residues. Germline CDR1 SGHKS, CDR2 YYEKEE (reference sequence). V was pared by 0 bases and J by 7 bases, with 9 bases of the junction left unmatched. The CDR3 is CASSLAPDRGRENEQFF. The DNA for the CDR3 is TGTGCCAGCAGCTTGGCCCCGGACAGGGGGCGAGAAAATGAGCAGTTCTTC.

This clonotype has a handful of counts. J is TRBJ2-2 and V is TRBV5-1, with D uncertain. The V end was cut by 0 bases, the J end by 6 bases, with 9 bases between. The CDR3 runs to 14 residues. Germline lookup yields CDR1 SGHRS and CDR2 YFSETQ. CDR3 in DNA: TGCGCCAGCAGCTTGGAGGTGGTACCCGGGGAGCTGTTTTTT. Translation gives CASSLEVVPGELFF.

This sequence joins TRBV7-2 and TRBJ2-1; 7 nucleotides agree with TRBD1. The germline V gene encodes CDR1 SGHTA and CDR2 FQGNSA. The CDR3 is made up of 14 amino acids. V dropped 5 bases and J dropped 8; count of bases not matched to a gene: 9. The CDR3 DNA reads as TGTGCCAGCAGCCCAAGAGGGGGCTCGTATGAGCAGTTCTTC. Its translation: CASSPRGGSYEQFF.

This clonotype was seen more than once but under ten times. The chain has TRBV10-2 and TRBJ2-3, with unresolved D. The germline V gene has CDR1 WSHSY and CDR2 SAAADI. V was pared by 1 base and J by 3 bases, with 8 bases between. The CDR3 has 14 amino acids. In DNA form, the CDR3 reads TGCGCCAGCAGTGAGTGGGCTACTACAGATACGCAGTATTTT. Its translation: CASSEWATTDTQYF.

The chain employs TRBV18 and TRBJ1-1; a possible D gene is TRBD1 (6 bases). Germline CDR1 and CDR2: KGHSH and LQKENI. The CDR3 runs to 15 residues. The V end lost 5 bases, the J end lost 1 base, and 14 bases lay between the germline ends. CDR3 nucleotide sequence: TGTGCCAGCTCAGAAAGACCGGGACAGAACACTGAAGCTTTCTTT. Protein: CASSERPGQNTEAFF.

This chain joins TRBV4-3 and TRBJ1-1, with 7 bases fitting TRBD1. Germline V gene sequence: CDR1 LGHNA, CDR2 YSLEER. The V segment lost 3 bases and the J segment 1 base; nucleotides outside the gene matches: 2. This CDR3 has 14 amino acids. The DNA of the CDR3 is TGCGCCAGCAGCCACCGGACAGGGAACACTGAAGCTTTCTTT. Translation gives CASSHRTGNTEAFF.

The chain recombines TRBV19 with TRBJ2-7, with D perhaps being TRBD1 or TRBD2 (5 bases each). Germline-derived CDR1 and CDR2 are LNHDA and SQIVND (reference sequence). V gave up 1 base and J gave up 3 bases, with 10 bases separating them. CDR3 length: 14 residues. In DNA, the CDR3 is TGTGCCAGTAGTATAGGCCAGGGAGACTACGAGCAGTACTTC. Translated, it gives CASSIGQGDYEQYF.

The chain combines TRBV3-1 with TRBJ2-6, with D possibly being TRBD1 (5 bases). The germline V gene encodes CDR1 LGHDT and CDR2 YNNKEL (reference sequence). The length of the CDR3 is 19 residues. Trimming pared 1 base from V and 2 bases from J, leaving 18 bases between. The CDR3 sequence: CASSQAYDRAVPGANVLTF. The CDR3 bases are TGTGCCAGCAGCCAAGCGTATGACAGAGCAGTTCCTGGGGCCAACGTCCTGACTTTC.

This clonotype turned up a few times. CDR3 in amino acids: CASSFTGGPAYEQYF. CDR3 in DNA: TGTGCCAGCAGTTTCACGGGAGGCCCGGCCTACGAGCAGTACTTC. The chain recombines TRBV25-1 with TRBJ2-7; 7 nucleotides line up with TRBD2. Trimming at V came to 5 bases and at J to 2 bases, leaving 9 bases not matched to a gene. Germline CDR1 reads MGHDK; CDR2 reads SYGVNS. The CDR3 spans 15 residues.

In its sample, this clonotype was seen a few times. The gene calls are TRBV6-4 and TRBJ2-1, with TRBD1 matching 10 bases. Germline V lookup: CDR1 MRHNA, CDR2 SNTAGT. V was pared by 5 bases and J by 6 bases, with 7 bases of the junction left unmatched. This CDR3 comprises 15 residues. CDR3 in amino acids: CASSNRDRGVNEQFF. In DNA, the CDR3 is TGTGCCAGCAGTAACCGGGACAGGGGTGTCAATGAGCAGTTCTTC.

CDR3 amino acids: CASSQDQRAEQFF. The CDR3 bases are TGCGCCAGCAGCCAAGATCAGCGGGCTGAGCAGTTCTTC. The chain couples TRBV4-3 to TRBJ2-1; D possibly corresponds to TRBD2 (6 bases). Trimming cost V 0 bases and J 9 bases, with 9 bases left between them. Germline CDR1 reads LGHNA; CDR2 reads YSLEER. This CDR3 region has 13 residues.

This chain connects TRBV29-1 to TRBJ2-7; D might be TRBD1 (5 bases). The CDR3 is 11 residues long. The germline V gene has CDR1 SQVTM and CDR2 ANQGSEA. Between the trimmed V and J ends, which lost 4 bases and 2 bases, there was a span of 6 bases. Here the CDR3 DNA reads TGCAGCGTTGTCAGGGCCTACGAGCAGTACTTC. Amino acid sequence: CSVVRAYEQYF.

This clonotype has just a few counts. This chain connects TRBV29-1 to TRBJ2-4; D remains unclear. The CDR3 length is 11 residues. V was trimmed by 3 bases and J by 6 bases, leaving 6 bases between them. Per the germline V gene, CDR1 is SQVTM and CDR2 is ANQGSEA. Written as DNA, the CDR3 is TGCAGCGTTGATGTCGGAAACATTCAGTACTTC. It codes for CSVDVGNIQYF. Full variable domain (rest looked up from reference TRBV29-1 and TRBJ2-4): SAVISQKPSRDICQRGTSLTIQCQVDSQVTMMFWYRQQPGQSLTLIATANQGSEATYESGFVIDKFPISRPNLTFSTLTVSNMSPEDSSIYLCSVDVGNIQYFGAGTRLSVL.

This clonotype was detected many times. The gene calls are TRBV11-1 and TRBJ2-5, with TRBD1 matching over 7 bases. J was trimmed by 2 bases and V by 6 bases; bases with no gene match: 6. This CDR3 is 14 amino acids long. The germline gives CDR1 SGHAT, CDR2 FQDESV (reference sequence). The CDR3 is CASSQQGWQETQYF. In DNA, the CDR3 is TGTGCCAGCAGTCAACAGGGGTGGCAAGAGACCCAGTACTTC.

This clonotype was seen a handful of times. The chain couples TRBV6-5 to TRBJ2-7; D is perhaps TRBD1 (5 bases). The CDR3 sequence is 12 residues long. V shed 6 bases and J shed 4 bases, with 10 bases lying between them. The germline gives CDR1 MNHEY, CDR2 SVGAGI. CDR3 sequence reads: CASSREGYEQYF. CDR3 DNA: TGTGCCAGCAGCAGGGAAGGGTACGAGCAGTACTTC.

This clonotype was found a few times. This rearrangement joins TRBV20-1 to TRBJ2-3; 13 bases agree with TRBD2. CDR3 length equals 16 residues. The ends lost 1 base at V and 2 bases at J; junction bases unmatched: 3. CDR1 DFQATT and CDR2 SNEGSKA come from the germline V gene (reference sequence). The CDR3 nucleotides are TGCAGTGCTAGAGGGACTAGCGGGAGAGACACAGATACGCAGTATTTT. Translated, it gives CSARGTSGRDTDTQYF.

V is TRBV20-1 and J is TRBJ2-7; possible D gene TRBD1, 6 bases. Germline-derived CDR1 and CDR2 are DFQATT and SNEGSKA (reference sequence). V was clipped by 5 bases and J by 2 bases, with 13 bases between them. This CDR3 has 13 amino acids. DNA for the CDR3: TGCAGTGCTCCCGGGACACCCACCTACGAGCAGTACTTC. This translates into CSAPGTPTYEQYF.

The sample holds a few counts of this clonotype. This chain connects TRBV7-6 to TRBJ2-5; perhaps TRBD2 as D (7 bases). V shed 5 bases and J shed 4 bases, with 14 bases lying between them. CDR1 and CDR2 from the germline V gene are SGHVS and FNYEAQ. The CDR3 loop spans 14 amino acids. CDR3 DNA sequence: TGTGCCAGCAGCCGAGGGGGGGTAGGAGAGACCCAGTACTTC. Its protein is CASSRGGVGETQYF.

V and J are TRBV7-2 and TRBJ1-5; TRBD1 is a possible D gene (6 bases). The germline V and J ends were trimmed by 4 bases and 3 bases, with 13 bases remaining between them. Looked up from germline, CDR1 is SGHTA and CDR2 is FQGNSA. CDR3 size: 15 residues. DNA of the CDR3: TGTGCCAGCAGCTCTCGAGGGGGACTCAATCAGCCCCAGCATTTT. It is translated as CASSSRGGLNQPQHF.

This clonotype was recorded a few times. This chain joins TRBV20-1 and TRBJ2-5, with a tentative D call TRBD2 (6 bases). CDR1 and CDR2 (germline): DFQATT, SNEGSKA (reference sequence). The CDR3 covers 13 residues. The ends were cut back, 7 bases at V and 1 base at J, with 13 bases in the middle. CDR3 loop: CSVPAGPQETQYF. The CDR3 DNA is TGCAGTGTACCAGCGGGCCCCCAAGAGACCCAGTACTTC.

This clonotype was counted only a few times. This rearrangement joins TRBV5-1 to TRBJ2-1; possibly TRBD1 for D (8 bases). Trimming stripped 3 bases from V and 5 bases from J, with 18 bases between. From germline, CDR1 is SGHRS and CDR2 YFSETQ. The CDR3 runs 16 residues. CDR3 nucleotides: TGCGCCAGCAGCTCCGGGGGGACAGGACACAACAATGAGCAGTTCTTC. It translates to CASSSGGTGHNNEQFF.